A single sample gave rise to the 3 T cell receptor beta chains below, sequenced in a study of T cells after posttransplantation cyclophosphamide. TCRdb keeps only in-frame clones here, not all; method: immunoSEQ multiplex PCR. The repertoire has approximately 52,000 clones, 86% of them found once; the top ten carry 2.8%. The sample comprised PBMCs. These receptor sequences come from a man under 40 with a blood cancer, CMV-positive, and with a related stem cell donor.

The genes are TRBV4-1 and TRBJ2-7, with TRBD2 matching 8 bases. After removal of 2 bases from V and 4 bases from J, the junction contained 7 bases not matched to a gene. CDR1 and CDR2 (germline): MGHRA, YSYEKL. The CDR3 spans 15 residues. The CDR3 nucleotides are TGCGCCAGCAGCCAATATGCGGGAGGAATTTACGAGCAGTACTTC. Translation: CASSQYAGGIYEQYF.

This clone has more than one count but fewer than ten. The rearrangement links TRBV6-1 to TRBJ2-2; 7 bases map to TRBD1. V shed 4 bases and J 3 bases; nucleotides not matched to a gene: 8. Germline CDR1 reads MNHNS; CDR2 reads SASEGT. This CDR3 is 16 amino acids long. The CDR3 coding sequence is TGTGCCAGCAGTGGAGGGACAGACTTTCACACCGGGGAGCTGTTTTTT. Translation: CASSGGTDFHTGELFF.

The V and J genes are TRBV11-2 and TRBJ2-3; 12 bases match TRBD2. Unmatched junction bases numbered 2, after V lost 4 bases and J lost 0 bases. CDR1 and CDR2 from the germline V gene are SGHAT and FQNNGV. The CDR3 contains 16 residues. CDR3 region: CASSSLAGGSTDTQYF. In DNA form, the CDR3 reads TGTGCCAGCAGCTCTCTAGCGGGAGGGAGCACAGATACGCAGTATTTT.